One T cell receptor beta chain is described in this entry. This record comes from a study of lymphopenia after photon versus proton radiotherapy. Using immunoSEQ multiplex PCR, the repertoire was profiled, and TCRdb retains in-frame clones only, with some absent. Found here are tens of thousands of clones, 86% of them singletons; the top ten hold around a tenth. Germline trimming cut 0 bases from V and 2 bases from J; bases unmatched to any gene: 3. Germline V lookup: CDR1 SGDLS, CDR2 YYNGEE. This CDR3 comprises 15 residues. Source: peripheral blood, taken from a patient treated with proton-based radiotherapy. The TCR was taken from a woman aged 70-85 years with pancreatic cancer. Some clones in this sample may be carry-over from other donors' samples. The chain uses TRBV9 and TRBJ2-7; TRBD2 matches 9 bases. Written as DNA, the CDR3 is TGTGCCAGCAGCGTAGCTAGCGGGGCCGCCTACGAGCAGTACTTC. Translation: CASSVASGAAYEQYF.